The 22 T cell receptor beta chains below all came from one sample that was sequenced in a study of cytomegalovirus exposure and HLA in healthy donors. It was with 60 Vbeta and 13 Jbeta primers that the PCR ran. Data came from immunoSEQ multiplex PCR; TCRdb stores just in-frame clones and leaves some out. Of 100,000 to 150,000 clones listed, 55% to 80% were seen once; the top ten hold 2% to 2.5%. The sequencing input was PBMCs. These receptor sequences come from a woman aged 40 to 55 in good health and CMV-seronegative.

J is TRBJ1-2 and V is TRBV5-1; a possible D gene is TRBD1 (6 bases). The CDR3 covers 16 residues. Germline CDR1 reads SGHRS; CDR2 reads YFSETQ. V lost 4 bases to trimming and J lost 5 bases, with 21 bases between them. The CDR3 DNA sequence: TGCGCCAGCAGCCCAGGGACCGTCAGGGGTTTTTATGGCTACACCTTC. Translated, it gives CASSPGTVRGFYGYTF.

As DNA, the CDR3 is TGTGCCAGTCAGGGGCAAGAGTATGGCTACACCTTC. Translating it yields CASQGQEYGYTF. This chain uses TRBV19 with TRBJ1-2; D is perhaps TRBD1 (6 bases). This CDR3 is built from 12 residues. V was clipped by 8 bases and J by 5 bases, with 12 bases between them. The germline V gene encodes CDR1 LNHDA and CDR2 SQIVND (reference sequence). Together with reference TRBV19 and TRBJ1-2, the CDR3 gives the full variable domain: DGGITQSPKYLFRKEGQNVTLSCEQNLNHDAMYWYRQDPGQGLRLIYYSQIVNDFQKGDIAEGYSVSREKKESFPLTVTSAQKNPTAFYLCASQGQEYGYTFGSGTRLTVV.

Here the CDR3 reads CASRGGSNEQFF. The CDR3 DNA reads as TGCGCCAGCCGGGGGGGCTCCAATGAGCAGTTCTTC. This sequence joins TRBV4-3 and TRBJ2-1, with 8 bases fitting TRBD2. V shed 8 bases and J 6 bases; nucleotides not matched to a gene: 3. The germline V gene has CDR1 LGHNA and CDR2 YSLEER. CDR3 size: 12 residues.

In DNA form, the CDR3 reads TGTGCCTGTGACAGGGGGAATTCACCCCTCCACTTT. Amino acid sequence: CACDRGNSPLHF. This rearrangement joins TRBV30 to TRBJ1-6; the match to TRBD1 covers 9 bases. The CDR3 covers 12 residues. Germline CDR1 is GTSNPN and CDR2 is SVGIG (reference sequence). The J segment lost 7 bases and the V segment lost 6 bases, leaving 1 base of the junction unmatched.

This clone has more than one count but fewer than ten. The chain has TRBV27 and TRBJ2-3; 11 bases match TRBD2. V trimming: 5 bases; J trimming: 2 bases; junction bases outside the gene matches: 3. This CDR3 has 15 amino acids. Germline loops: CDR1 MNHEY, CDR2 SMNVEV (reference sequence). CDR3 nucleotide sequence: TGTGCCAGCAGTCCTAGCGGGGGGTACACAGATACGCAGTATTTT. Translated: CASSPSGGYTDTQYF.

J is TRBJ2-1 and V is TRBV25-1; 8 bases line up with TRBD2. Germline assignment: CDR1 MGHDK and CDR2 SYGVNS. V lost 5 bases to trimming and J lost 0 bases; unmatched junction nucleotides: 6. The CDR3 contains 16 residues. The chain's CDR3 is CASSSGGPSSYNEQFF. The DNA of the CDR3 is TGTGCCAGCAGTTCGGGGGGGCCCTCCTCCTACAATGAGCAGTTCTTC. Drawing the rest from reference TRBV25-1 and TRBJ2-1, the complete variable domain is EADIYQTPRYLVIGTGKKITLECSQTMGHDKMYWYQQDPGMELHLIHYSYGVNSTEKGDLSSESTVSRIRTEHFPLTLESARPSHTSQYLCASSSGGPSSYNEQFFGPGTRLTVL.

This clone was observed a handful of times. The rearrangement joins TRBV7-3 to TRBJ1-1; D remains unclear. Germline CDR1 SGHTA, CDR2 FQGTGA. V lost 6 bases to trimming and J lost 6 bases, with 14 bases between them. The CDR3 consists of 13 residues. CDR3 in DNA: TGTGCCAGCAGTCTTGGGTTCGGGTCTGAAGCTTTCTTT. It specifies CASSLGFGSEAFF.

CDR3 nucleotides: TGTGCCAGTAGTCTTACAGGGGGGGAGCAGTTCTTC. It translates to CASSLTGGEQFF. V is TRBV19 and J is TRBJ2-1, with 8 bases aligning to TRBD1. Unmatched junction bases numbered 4, after V lost 5 bases and J lost 10 bases. The V gene's germline CDR1 is LNHDA and CDR2 SQIVND (reference sequence). This CDR3 spans 12 amino acids.

The chain carries TRBV5-1 and TRBJ2-1; 7 bases fit TRBD2. V was pared by 5 bases and J by 7 bases, with 9 bases of the junction left unmatched. The CDR3 spans 14 residues. Germline loops: CDR1 SGHRS, CDR2 YFSETQ. CDR3 nucleotide sequence: TGCGCCAGCAGGGCGGGGCTGGGGGGGAATGAGCAGTTCTTC. It yields the protein CASRAGLGGNEQFF.

The V call is TRBV6-5, the J call TRBJ2-1; D is possibly TRBD1 (5 bases). V gave up 7 bases and J gave up 0 bases, with 10 bases separating them. The CDR3 runs to 14 residues. Germline V gene sequence: CDR1 MNHEY, CDR2 SVGAGI. CDR3 in DNA: TGTGCCAGCACCAGGGTAAGCTCCTACAATGAGCAGTTCTTC. Translating gives CASTRVSSYNEQFF.

The V call is TRBV19, the J call TRBJ2-1, with D unclear. Deletions cut 0 bases from V and 9 bases from J, with 15 bases between. CDR3 length: 15 amino acids. In germline, CDR1 is LNHDA, CDR2 SQIVND (reference sequence). CDR3 sequence reads: CASSIDLTTPSEQFF. Here the CDR3 DNA reads TGTGCCAGTAGTATAGATCTTACAACCCCCAGTGAGCAGTTCTTC.

The chain employs TRBV11-2 and TRBJ1-1; possibly TRBD1 for D (5 bases). Trimming removed 1 base at V and 5 bases at J, with 14 bases between. Germline V gene lookup returns CDR1 SGHAT and CDR2 FQNNGV. The length of the CDR3 is 15 residues. CDR3 loop: CASSLAQGLRTEAFF. The DNA for the CDR3 is TGTGCCAGCAGCTTAGCTCAGGGTTTGAGGACTGAAGCTTTCTTT.

The chain carries TRBV5-1 and TRBJ2-1; TRBD1 agrees at 8 bases. CDR3 length: 16 amino acids. Germline values: CDR1 SGHRS, CDR2 YFSETQ. V lost 1 base and J lost 6; bases outside the gene matches: 9. The CDR3: CASSLLGTGSTNEQFF. The CDR3 DNA follows: TGCGCCAGCAGCTTGCTCGGGACAGGCTCGACCAATGAGCAGTTCTTC.

The genes are TRBV18 and TRBJ2-7; 8 bases line up with TRBD1. The V segment lost 4 bases and the J segment 3 bases; nucleotides outside the gene matches: 5. Germline CDR1 is KGHSH and CDR2 is LQKENI. CDR3 length: 14 amino acids. CDR3 protein: CASSRMDRDYEQYF. The CDR3 DNA sequence: TGTGCCAGCTCACGGATGGACAGGGACTACGAGCAGTACTTC.

This clone has a handful of counts. The rearrangement uses TRBV6-4 and TRBJ1-5, with D possibly matching TRBD1 (6 bases). This CDR3 is built from 15 residues. Germline V gene sequence: CDR1 MRHNA, CDR2 SNTAGT. V dropped 4 bases and J dropped 4 bases, with 14 bases sitting between them. The DNA for the CDR3 is TGTGCCAGCAGTGTTGACGGGGGGCTGAATCAGCCCCAGCATTTT. It specifies CASSVDGGLNQPQHF.

The chain combines TRBV6-1 with TRBJ2-7, with a weak D call TRBD2 (5 bases). CDR1 MNHNS and CDR2 SASEGT come from the germline V gene. The CDR3 runs to 15 residues. Trimming stripped 8 bases from V and 5 bases from J, with 22 bases between. CDR3 protein: CASLPSRGLRNEQYF. Here the CDR3 DNA reads TGTGCCAGCCTGCCCTCCCGAGGGCTTCGGAACGAGCAGTACTTC.

This clone was recorded a few times. CDR3: CASSVVTGLAGLVGQFF. The CDR3 DNA sequence: TGTGCCAGCAGCGTAGTAACGGGACTAGCGGGGCTCGTGGGGCAGTTCTTC. The rearrangement joins TRBV9 to TRBJ2-1, with 13 bases identical to TRBD2. The ends lost 0 bases at V and 12 bases at J; junction bases unmatched: 12. This CDR3 comprises 17 residues. Looked up from germline, CDR1 is SGDLS and CDR2 is YYNGEE.

The V and J genes are TRBV4-3 and TRBJ2-7; TRBD2 matches at 7 bases. The ends lost 1 base at V and 6 bases at J; junction bases unmatched: 9. The CDR3 runs to 15 residues. The germline CDR1 and CDR2 sequences are LGHNA and YSLEER. The CDR3 nucleotides read TGCGCCAGCAGCCAAGGGTTAAAGGGAGGGTCCGAGCAGTACTTC. Protein sequence: CASSQGLKGGSEQYF.

This clone showed up just a few times. The genes are TRBV7-9 and TRBJ1-1, with TRBD1 matching over 12 bases. With V trimmed by 4 bases and J by 5 bases, 8 bases remained unmatched. The CDR3 totals 16 residues. Germline lookup yields CDR1 SEHNR and CDR2 FQNEAQ (reference sequence). The chain's CDR3 is CASSWGTGGAGTEAFF. For the CDR3, the DNA is TGTGCCAGCAGCTGGGGGACAGGGGGCGCGGGAACTGAAGCTTTCTTT.

This chain connects TRBV6-1 to TRBJ1-6; 8 nucleotides match TRBD1. V lost 5 bases, J lost 7 bases, and 4 bases stayed unmatched. The germline V gene has CDR1 MNHNS and CDR2 SASEGT. The CDR3 is made up of 14 amino acids. The CDR3 region has the DNA TGTGCCAGCAGTACGACAGGGGAGAATTCACCCCTCCACTTT. Its translation is CASSTTGENSPLHF.

Only one count was recorded for this clone. The chain recombines TRBV7-2 with TRBJ2-2; 15 bases are shared with TRBD2. The CDR3 is made up of 19 amino acids. Germline loops: CDR1 SGHTA, CDR2 FQGNSA. V was pared by 3 bases and J by 2 bases, with 7 bases of the junction left unmatched. In DNA form, the CDR3 reads TGTGCCAGCAGCTTTCCGGGGACTAGCGGGGGGTTAAACACCGGGGAGCTGTTTTTT. Its translation is CASSFPGTSGGLNTGELFF.

The rearrangement links TRBV6-5 to TRBJ1-2; D not certain. Between the trimmed V and J ends, which lost 6 bases and 6 bases, there was a span of 8 bases. The CDR3 is 11 amino acids. Germline CDR1 MNHEY, CDR2 SVGAGI. The CDR3: CASSSSDGYTF. Here the CDR3 DNA reads TGTGCCAGCAGCTCCAGCGATGGCTACACCTTC.